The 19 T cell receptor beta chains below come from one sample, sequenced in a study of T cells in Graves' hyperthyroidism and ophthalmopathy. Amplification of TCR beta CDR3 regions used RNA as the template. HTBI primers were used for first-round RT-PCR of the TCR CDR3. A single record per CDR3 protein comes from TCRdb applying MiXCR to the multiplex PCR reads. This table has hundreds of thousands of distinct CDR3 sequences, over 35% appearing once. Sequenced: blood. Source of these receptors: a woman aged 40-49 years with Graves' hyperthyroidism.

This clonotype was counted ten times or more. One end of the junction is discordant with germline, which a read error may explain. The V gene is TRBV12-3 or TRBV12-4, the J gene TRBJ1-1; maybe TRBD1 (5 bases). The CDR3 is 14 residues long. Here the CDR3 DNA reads TGTGCCAGCAGCTTAGACGGGGGGGGCACTGAAGCTTTCTTT. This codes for CASSLDGGGTEAFF.

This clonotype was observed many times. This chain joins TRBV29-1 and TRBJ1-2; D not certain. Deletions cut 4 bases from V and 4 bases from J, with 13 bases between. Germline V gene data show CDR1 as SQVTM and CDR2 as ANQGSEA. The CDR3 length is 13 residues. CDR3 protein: CSVAKDSGYGYTF. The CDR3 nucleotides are TGCAGCGTTGCAAAGGATAGTGGCTATGGCTACACCTTC.

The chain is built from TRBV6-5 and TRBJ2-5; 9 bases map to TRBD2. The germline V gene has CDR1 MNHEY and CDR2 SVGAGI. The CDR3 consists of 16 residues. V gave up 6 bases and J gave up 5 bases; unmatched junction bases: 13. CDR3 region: CASSYLPGTSRETQYF. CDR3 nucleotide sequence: TGTGCCAGCAGCTACCTCCCTGGGACTAGCCGGGAGACCCAGTACTTC.

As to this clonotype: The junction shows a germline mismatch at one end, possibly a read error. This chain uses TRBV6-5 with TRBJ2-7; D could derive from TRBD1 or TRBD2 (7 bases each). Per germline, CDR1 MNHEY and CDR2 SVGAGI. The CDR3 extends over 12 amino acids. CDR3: CASSYEGAGANF. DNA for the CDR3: TGTGCCAGCAGTTACGAGGGGGCGGGGGCTAACTTC.

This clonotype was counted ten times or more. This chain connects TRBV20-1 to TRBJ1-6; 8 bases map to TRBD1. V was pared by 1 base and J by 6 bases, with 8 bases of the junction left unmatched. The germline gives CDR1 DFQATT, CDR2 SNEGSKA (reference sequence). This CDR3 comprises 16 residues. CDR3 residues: CSARARPGQANSPLHF. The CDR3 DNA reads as TGCAGTGCTAGAGCAAGACCGGGACAGGCTAATTCACCCCTCCACTTT.

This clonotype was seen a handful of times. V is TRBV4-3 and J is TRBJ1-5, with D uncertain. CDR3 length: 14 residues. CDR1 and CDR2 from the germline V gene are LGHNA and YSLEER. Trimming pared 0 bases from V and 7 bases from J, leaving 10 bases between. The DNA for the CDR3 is TGCGCCAGCAGCCAAGATCATCAAGGCCAGCCCCAGCATTTT. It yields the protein CASSQDHQGQPQHF.

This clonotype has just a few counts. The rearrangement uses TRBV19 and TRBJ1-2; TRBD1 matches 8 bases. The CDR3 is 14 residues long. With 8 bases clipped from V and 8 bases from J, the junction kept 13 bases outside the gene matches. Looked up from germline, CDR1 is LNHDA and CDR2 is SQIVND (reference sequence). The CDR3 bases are TGTGCCAGTGGTTCCGTGACAGGGGACTGGGGCTACACCTTC. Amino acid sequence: CASGSVTGDWGYTF.

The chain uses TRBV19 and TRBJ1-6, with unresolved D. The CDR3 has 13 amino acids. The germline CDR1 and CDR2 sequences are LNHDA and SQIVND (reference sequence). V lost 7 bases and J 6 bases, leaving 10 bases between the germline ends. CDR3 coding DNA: TGTGCCAGTAATAGGGTGGGTAATTCACCCCTCCACTTT. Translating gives CASNRVGNSPLHF.

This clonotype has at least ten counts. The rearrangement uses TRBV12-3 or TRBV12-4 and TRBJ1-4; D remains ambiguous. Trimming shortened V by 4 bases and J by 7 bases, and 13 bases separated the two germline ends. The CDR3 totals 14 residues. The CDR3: CASSSRTRGEKLFF. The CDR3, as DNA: TGTGCCAGCAGTTCTAGAACACGGGGTGAAAAACTGTTTTTT.

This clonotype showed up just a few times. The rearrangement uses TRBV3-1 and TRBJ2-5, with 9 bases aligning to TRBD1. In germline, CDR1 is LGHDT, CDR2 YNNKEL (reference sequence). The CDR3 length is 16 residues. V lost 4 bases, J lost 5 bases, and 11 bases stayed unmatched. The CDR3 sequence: CASSPLGTGFRETQYF. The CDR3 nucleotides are TGTGCCAGCAGCCCTTTAGGGACAGGGTTCCGTGAGACCCAGTACTTC.

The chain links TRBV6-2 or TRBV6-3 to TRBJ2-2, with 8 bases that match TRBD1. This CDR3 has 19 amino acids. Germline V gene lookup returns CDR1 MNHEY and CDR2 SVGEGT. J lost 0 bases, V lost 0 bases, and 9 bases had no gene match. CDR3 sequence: CASSYSIQWGQANTGELFF. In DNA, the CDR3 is TGTGCCAGCAGTTACTCGATACAATGGGGACAGGCGAACACCGGGGAGCTGTTTTTT.

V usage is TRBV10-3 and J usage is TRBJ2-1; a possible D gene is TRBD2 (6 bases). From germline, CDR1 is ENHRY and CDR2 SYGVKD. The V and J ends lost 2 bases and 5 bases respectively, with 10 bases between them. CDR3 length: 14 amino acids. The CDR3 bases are TGTGCCATCAGTGAGGGAGGGCGAAACAATGAGCAGTTCTTC. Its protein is CAISEGGRNNEQFF.

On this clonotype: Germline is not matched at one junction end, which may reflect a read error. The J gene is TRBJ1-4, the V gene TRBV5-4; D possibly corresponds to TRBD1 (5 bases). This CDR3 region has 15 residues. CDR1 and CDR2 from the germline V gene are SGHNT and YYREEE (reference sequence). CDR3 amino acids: CASSQDDSSNEKLFF. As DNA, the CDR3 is TGCGCCAGCAGCCAAGACGACAGCTCCAATGAAAAACTGTTTTTT.

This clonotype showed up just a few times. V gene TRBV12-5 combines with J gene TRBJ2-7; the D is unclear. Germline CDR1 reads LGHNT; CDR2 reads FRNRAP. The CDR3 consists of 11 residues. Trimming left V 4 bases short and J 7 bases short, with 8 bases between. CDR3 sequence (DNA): TGTGCTAGTGGTTGGGCACGAGAGCAGTACTTC. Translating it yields CASGWAREQYF.

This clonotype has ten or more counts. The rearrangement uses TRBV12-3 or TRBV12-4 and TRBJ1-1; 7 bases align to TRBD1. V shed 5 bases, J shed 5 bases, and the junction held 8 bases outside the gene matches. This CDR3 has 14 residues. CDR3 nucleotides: TGTGCCAGCAGTCGACAGGGCGATAGGACTGAAGCTTTCTTT. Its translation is CASSRQGDRTEAFF.

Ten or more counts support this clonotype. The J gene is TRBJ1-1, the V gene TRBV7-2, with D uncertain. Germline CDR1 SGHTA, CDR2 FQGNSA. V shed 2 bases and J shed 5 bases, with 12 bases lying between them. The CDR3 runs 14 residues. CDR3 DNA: TGTGCCAGCAGCTTACTGACCACGCGGACTGAAGCTTTCTTT. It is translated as CASSLLTTRTEAFF.

The CDR3 bases are TGTGCCAGCAGCTTGTTTCCACAGGGCATCTACACCGGGGAGCTGTTTTTT. Translating gives CASSLFPQGIYTGELFF. The chain carries TRBV5-5 and TRBJ2-2; perhaps TRBD1 as D (6 bases). There are 17 residues in the CDR3. The V and J ends lost 1 base and 3 bases respectively, with 16 bases between them. In germline, CDR1 is SGHKS, CDR2 YYEKEE (reference sequence).

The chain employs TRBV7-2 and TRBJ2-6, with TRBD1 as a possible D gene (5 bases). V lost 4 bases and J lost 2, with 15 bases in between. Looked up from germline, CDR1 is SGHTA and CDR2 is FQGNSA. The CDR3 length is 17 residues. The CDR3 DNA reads TGTGCCAGCAGCTATCTCCCTGGGGCGCCTGGGGCCAACGTCCTGACTTTC. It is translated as CASSYLPGAPGANVLTF. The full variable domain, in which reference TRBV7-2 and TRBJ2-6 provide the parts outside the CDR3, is GAGVSQSPSNKVTEKGKDVELRCDPISGHTALYWYRQSLGQGLEFLIYFQGNSAPDKSGLPSDRFSAERTGGSVSTLTIQRTQQEDSAVYLCASSYLPGAPGANVLTFGAGSRLTVL.

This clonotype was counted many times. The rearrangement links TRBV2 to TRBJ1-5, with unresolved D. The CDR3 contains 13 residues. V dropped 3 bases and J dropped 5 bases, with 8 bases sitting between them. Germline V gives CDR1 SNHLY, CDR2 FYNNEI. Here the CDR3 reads CASSEEDHQPQHF. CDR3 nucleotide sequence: TGTGCCAGCAGTGAGGAGGACCATCAGCCCCAGCATTTT.